This T cell receptor (beta chain) was sequenced for a study of blood T cell repertoires in COVID-19. Data came from immunoSEQ multiplex PCR; TCRdb stores just in-frame clones and leaves some out. The sample lists over 110,000 clones; around 88% were seen once. Germline V gene sequence: CDR1 SGHVS, CDR2 FQNEAQ. The V end lost 1 base, the J end lost 2 bases, and 9 bases lay between the germline ends. This CDR3 is 15 amino acids long. Sequenced input: peripheral blood. The rearrangement joins TRBV7-8 to TRBJ2-1, with D maybe TRBD2 (6 bases). This TCR came from a human donor in a cohort sampled during active COVID-19. The CDR3 spells CASSLDGGTYNEQFF. For the CDR3, the DNA is TGTGCCAGCAGCTTAGATGGAGGGACCTACAATGAGCAGTTCTTC.